The source of this T cell receptor beta chain is a study of T cell responses to AZD1222 COVID-19 vaccine (dated by TCRdb to the early 2020s). About the full investigation: Because spike-specific TCR depth and breadth did not differ between the two schedules, AZD1222 recipients who got a second dose at roughly 4 weeks were pooled with those who got a second dose at roughly 12 weeks. A total of just over 230 trial participants underwent TCR sequencing, of whom 200 to 220 received two doses of AZD1222 and some 25 received two doses of the MenACWY control vaccine. Trial participants were enrolled by age into 18-55, 56-69 and 70-plus year subgroups, with about 150, 27 and 61 TCR-sequenced participants respectively. The paper's findings and limits, for the study overall: Participants were mostly white British, with more females than males. The authors suggested clonal diversity may have been underestimated. No day 14 peak-response samples were available, so repertoires were characterized only after the peak T cell response. Reportedly, almost half of the unique spike-specific TCRs recognized epitopes lying outside the regions that are mutated in the B.1.351 and B.1.1.7 variants. The whole spike protein was spanned by vaccine-associated CD4 TCRs, and dominant responses were seen in regions 160-218 and 743-854. The 56-69-year group was small, and its depth increase did not reach significance, likely because of low power. A significant rise in spike-specific TCR breadth and depth was observed after two AZD1222 doses relative to day 0 and relative to MenACWY recipients. Conclusions about previously exposed vaccinees were limited because only six AZD1222 recipients were SARS-CoV-2 seropositive at baseline.

Looking up the germline V gene yields CDR1 MNHEY and CDR2 SVGAGI. V is cut by 8 bases and J by 7 bases, and the space between the germline ends is 22 bases. The CDR3 covers 15 residues, taking in both the cysteine and the phenylalanine. The only DNA kept is the CDR3, 45 bases in frame from the first base. The time point label here, explained by the study, means: baseline before first vaccination. Samples from vaccinated people were obtained from the UK trials COV001 and COV002, which included a single-blind randomized controlled phase 2/3 trial of AZD1222 (ChAdOx1 nCoV-19) in healthy adults. Trial participant PBMC samples were collected at day 0 and day 28 after the second dose for TCRbeta chain sequencing. With regard to this clone: The antigen this receptor binds is unknown. No qualities accompany the bases; no much larger clone lies one base away.

The CDR3 regions of human TCRbeta chains were subjected to immunosequencing. The published analysis was carried out like this. TCRs in the repertoires were compared against a reference library of SARS-CoV-2-specific TCRs that had been generated with the MIRA antigen-specificity platform. Breadth was defined as the fraction of unique TCRs that were SARS-CoV-2-associated, and depth was defined as the fraction of total T cells that were SARS-CoV-2-associated. Using the MIRA data, each spike-specific TCR was assigned both to the spike region to which the TCR was reactive and to a CD4 or CD8 class. Log10-transformed breadth and depth values were compared by one-way ANOVA with Sidak's multiple comparisons tests. The clones in this table, taken by TCRdb from immuneACCESS, are in-frame only. Not every clone is retained; where verified, under half of the shortfall comes from an unresolved V gene, and the cause of the rest is unknown. Clone size and the V and J calls come from that table; the DNA yielded D and trimming. The sample table shows 54,000 or so clones, and around nine tenths are seen once. The ten top clones hold about 14% of the sample.

Sequencing was performed on peripheral blood, taken on day 0 of AZD1222 vaccination. The TCR sequence derives from an adult in good health. The V and J genes are TRBV6-5 and TRBJ2-3, with no D gene named confidently. The DNA sequence follows: TGTGCCAGCTCTGGTAGCCAAGCCCGTCGAAATACGCAGTATTTT. Its translation reads: CASSGSQARRNTQYF.